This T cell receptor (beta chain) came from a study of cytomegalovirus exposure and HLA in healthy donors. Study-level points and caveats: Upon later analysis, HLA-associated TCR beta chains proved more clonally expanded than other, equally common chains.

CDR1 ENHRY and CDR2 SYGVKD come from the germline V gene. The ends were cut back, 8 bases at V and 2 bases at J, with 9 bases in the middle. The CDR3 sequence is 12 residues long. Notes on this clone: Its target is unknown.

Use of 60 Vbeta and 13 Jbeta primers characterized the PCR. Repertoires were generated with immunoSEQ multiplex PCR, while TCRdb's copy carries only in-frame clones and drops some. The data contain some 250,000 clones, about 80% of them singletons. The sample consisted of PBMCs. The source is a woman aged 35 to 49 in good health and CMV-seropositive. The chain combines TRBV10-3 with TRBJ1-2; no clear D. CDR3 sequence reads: CAIPVANYGYTF. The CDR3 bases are TGTGCCATCCCAGTCGCAAACTATGGCTACACCTTC.